What follows are 23 T cell receptor beta chains derived from one specimen sequenced in a study of cytomegalovirus exposure and HLA in healthy donors. The study ran its PCR with 60 Vbeta and 13 Jbeta primers. Data came from immunoSEQ multiplex PCR; TCRdb stores just in-frame clones and leaves some out. The sample lists some 65,000 clones, around 68% seen once, with 9.5% to 12% in the top ten. Sequencing was performed on PBMCs. The receptors were sampled from a woman under 40 in good health and CMV-seronegative.

V gene TRBV2 combines with J gene TRBJ2-7, with D maybe TRBD2 (6 bases). V dropped 7 bases and J dropped 4 bases, with 11 bases sitting between them. Germline V CDR1 and CDR2: SNHLY, FYNNEI. CDR3 length: 12 residues. The CDR3 protein is CASKAGPYEQYF. CDR3 nucleotides: TGTGCCAGCAAGGCGGGGCCATACGAGCAGTACTTC. Filled out from reference TRBV2 and TRBJ2-7, the complete variable domain reads EPEVTQTPSHQVTQMGQEVILRCVPISNHLYFYWYRQILGQKVEFLVSFYNNEISEKSEIFDDQFSVERPDGSNFTLKIRSTKLEDSAMYFCASKAGPYEQYFGPGTRLTVT.

The chain is built from TRBV4-2 and TRBJ1-5; 7 bases line up with TRBD1. Trimming at V came to 2 bases and at J to 0 bases, leaving 1 base not matched to a gene. The CDR3 covers 15 residues. The germline CDR1 and CDR2 sequences are LGHNA and YNFKEQ. CDR3 nucleotides: TGTGCCAGCAGCCAAACAGGGGATAGCAATCAGCCCCAGCATTTT. It codes for CASSQTGDSNQPQHF.

J is TRBJ1-5 and V is TRBV12-5; no definite D call. Germline values: CDR1 LGHNT, CDR2 FRNRAP. CDR3 length: 12 amino acids. The V gene lost 6 bases and the J gene lost 3 bases, with 6 bases spanning the gap. The CDR3 protein is CASGPSNQPQHF. The CDR3, as DNA: TGTGCTAGTGGCCCTTCCAATCAGCCCCAGCATTTT.

For this clone: This sample includes further DNA sequences coding for the same CDR3. The chain employs TRBV7-2 and TRBJ2-7; TRBD1 matches 9 bases. Per the germline V gene, CDR1 is SGHTA and CDR2 is FQGNSA. V shed 4 bases, J shed 2 bases, and the junction held 3 bases outside the gene matches. The CDR3 sequence is 14 residues long. The CDR3 reads CASSSRTGAYEQYF. CDR3 nucleotide sequence: TGTGCCAGCAGCTCCCGGACAGGGGCCTACGAGCAGTACTTC.

This clone has just one count. This chain links TRBV6-1 with TRBJ1-1, with 9 nucleotides matching TRBD1. This CDR3 spans 15 amino acids. The V segment lost 7 bases and the J segment 6 bases; nucleotides outside the gene matches: 12. Germline V lookup: CDR1 MNHNS, CDR2 SASEGT. CDR3 sequence (DNA): TGTGCCAGCAATCGACAGGGGGGCTCTGCGGCTGAAGCTTTCTTT. It specifies CASNRQGGSAAEAFF.

On this clone itself: Other DNA sequences in the same sample also yield this CDR3. The chain couples TRBV19 to TRBJ1-1; D might be TRBD1 (5 bases). The CDR3 has 11 residues. Trimming removed 8 bases at V and 4 bases at J, with 8 bases between. In germline, CDR1 is LNHDA, CDR2 SQIVND (reference sequence). CDR3 bases: TGTGCCAGTGGGCAGGGCACTGAAGCTTTCTTT. Its protein is CASGQGTEAFF.

The chain carries TRBV15 and TRBJ1-5, with TRBD1 as a possible D gene (5 bases). From germline, CDR1 is LNHNV and CDR2 YYDKDF (reference sequence). Between the trimmed V and J ends, which lost 5 bases and 4 bases, there was a span of 9 bases. This CDR3 spans 13 amino acids. The chain's CDR3 is CATSGGGNQPQHF. The CDR3 nucleotides are TGTGCCACCAGCGGCGGGGGAAATCAGCCCCAGCATTTT.

The chain couples TRBV19 to TRBJ2-1; D remains ambiguous. Germline V gene data show CDR1 as LNHDA and CDR2 as SQIVND (reference sequence). The CDR3 loop spans 16 amino acids. With 7 bases removed from V and 7 bases from J, the gap between germline ends came to 23 bases. For the CDR3, the DNA is TGTGCCAGTAAAGGAGACCTCGCATCAACTAAAAATGAGCAGTTCTTC. It yields the protein CASKGDLASTKNEQFF. The full variable domain, rest sourced from reference TRBV19 and TRBJ2-1, is DGGITQSPKYLFRKEGQNVTLSCEQNLNHDAMYWYRQDPGQGLRLIYYSQIVNDFQKGDIAEGYSVSREKKESFPLTVTSAQKNPTAFYLCASKGDLASTKNEQFFGPGTRLTVL.

This sequence joins TRBV7-9 and TRBJ2-5; TRBD1 matches 7 bases. Germline-derived CDR1 and CDR2 are SEHNR and FQNEAQ (reference sequence). The CDR3 is made up of 16 amino acids. J lost 5 bases, V lost 5 bases, and 14 bases had no gene match. The CDR3 coding sequence is TGTGCCAGCAGCGCACGTTCTAGACAGGGCCAGGAGACCCAGTACTTC. Translated, it gives CASSARSRQGQETQYF.

This rearrangement joins TRBV5-5 to TRBJ2-3; 10 bases map to TRBD2. With V trimmed by 5 bases and J by 3 bases, 9 bases remained unmatched. The CDR3 totals 16 residues. Per the germline V gene, CDR1 is SGHKS and CDR2 is YYEKEE (reference sequence). The CDR3 region is CASSKDLAGVTDTQYF. The DNA of the CDR3 is TGTGCCAGCAGTAAAGACCTAGCGGGGGTTACAGATACGCAGTATTTT.

The J gene is TRBJ1-2, the V gene TRBV14; the match to TRBD1 covers 10 bases. CDR1 and CDR2 from the germline V gene are SGHDN and FVKESK. Unmatched junction bases numbered 0, after V lost 1 base and J lost 4 bases. CDR3 size: 14 residues. CDR3 residues: CASSQGTGGYGYTF. CDR3 in DNA: TGTGCCAGCAGCCAAGGGACAGGGGGCTATGGCTACACCTTC. Variable domain in full (rest from reference TRBV14 and TRBJ1-2): EAGVTQFPSHSVIEKGQTVTLRCDPISGHDNLYWYRRVMGKEIKFLLHFVKESKQDESGMPNNRFLAERTGGTYSTLKVQPAELEDSGVYFCASSQGTGGYGYTFGSGTRLTVV.

This chain links TRBV5-1 with TRBJ1-5; D might be TRBD1 (6 bases). The CDR3 is 17 residues long. Trimming left V 3 bases short and J 1 base short, with 17 bases between. Germline lookup yields CDR1 SGHRS and CDR2 YFSETQ. The CDR3 loop reads CASSSNQGIKSNQPQHF. CDR3 sequence (DNA): TGCGCCAGCAGCTCGAATCAGGGGATTAAAAGCAATCAGCCCCAGCATTTT.

This chain joins TRBV7-2 and TRBJ2-5; no clear D. Deletions cut 2 bases from V and 1 base from J, with 5 bases between. The CDR3 has 13 amino acids. From germline, CDR1 is SGHTA and CDR2 FQGNSA. CDR3 in DNA: TGTGCCAGCAGCTTATCTTTCCAAGAGACCCAGTACTTC. Protein product: CASSLSFQETQYF.

The CDR3 DNA is TGTGCCAGCACCATGGGCAGGGGCACTAATGAAAAACTGTTTTTT. This codes for CASTMGRGTNEKLFF. The chain combines TRBV27 with TRBJ1-4; TRBD1 is a possible D gene (6 bases). Germline V lookup: CDR1 MNHEY, CDR2 SMNVEV (reference sequence). V gave up 7 bases and J gave up 2 bases, with 14 bases separating them. CDR3 size: 15 residues.

This chain uses TRBV2 with TRBJ2-7; TRBD1 matches 9 bases. CDR1 and CDR2 from the germline V gene are SNHLY and FYNNEI. CDR3 length equals 15 residues. The V segment lost 6 bases and the J segment 2 bases; nucleotides outside the gene matches: 8. The CDR3 sequence: CASRPQGAGAYEQYF. The CDR3 region has the DNA TGTGCCAGCAGGCCACAGGGGGCGGGAGCCTACGAGCAGTACTTC.

This clone appeared a few times. The final CDR3 position lacks the conserved phenylalanine or tryptophan, pointing to a likely read error. The DNA is omitted, as the CDR3 cannot be located on it reliably, and the CDR3 follows TCRdb's listing. The chain uses TRBV30 and TRBJ1-1. Per the germline V gene, CDR1 is GTSNPN and CDR2 is SVGIG (reference sequence). Termini included, the CDR3 measures 15 amino acids. The CDR3 protein is CAWTPTGVWVTEALV.

V gene TRBV7-3 combines with J gene TRBJ2-5; TRBD1 matches at 9 bases. The V gene's germline CDR1 is SGHTA and CDR2 FQGTGA. V gave up 1 base and J gave up 5 bases; unmatched junction bases: 5. This CDR3 is 15 amino acids long. The CDR3 DNA reads as TGTGCCAGCAGCTTAAGCGGACAGGGGTACGAGACCCAGTACTTC. Protein product: CASSLSGQGYETQYF. Full variable domain (missing parts from reference TRBV7-3 and TRBJ2-5): GAGVSQTPSNKVTEKGKYVELRCDPISGHTALYWYRQSLGQGPEFLIYFQGTGAADDSGLPNDRFFAVRPEGSVSTLKIQRTERGDSAVYLCASSLSGQGYETQYFGPGTRLLVL.

This clone has only a few counts. V is TRBV11-3 and J is TRBJ1-6; D ambiguous. CDR1 and CDR2 (germline): SGHNT, YENEEA. V lost 3 bases to trimming and J lost 6 bases, with 6 bases between them. The CDR3 is 13 amino acids. The DNA of the CDR3 is TGTGCCAGCAGCTTGAGGCGTAATTCACCCCTCCACTTT. This translates into CASSLRRNSPLHF.

V usage is TRBV28 and J usage is TRBJ2-3, with D tentatively TRBD1 (5 bases). Germline CDR1 MDHEN, CDR2 SYDVKM. This CDR3 is 15 amino acids long. Trimming left V 3 bases short and J 1 base short, with 11 bases between. The CDR3 spells CASSFWGQRTDTQYF. The DNA of the CDR3 is TGTGCCAGCAGTTTTTGGGGCCAACGCACAGATACGCAGTATTTT.

The chain has TRBV2 and TRBJ2-2; the match to TRBD2 covers 9 bases. Germline V gene sequence: CDR1 SNHLY, CDR2 FYNNEI. The CDR3 contains 14 residues. Germline trimming cut 7 bases from V and 2 bases from J; bases unmatched to any gene: 2. The CDR3 loop reads CASTGTSNTGELFF. CDR3 sequence (DNA): TGTGCCAGCACCGGGACTAGCAACACCGGGGAGCTGTTTTTT.

The rearrangement joins TRBV18 to TRBJ1-2; D unclear. Germline assignment: CDR1 KGHSH and CDR2 LQKENI. This CDR3 is 14 amino acids long. V was shortened by 2 bases and J by 5 bases, with 12 bases between the two germline ends. The CDR3 DNA is TGTGCCAGCTCACCATCAGGCCAGTTTTATGGCTACACCTTC. Translated, it gives CASSPSGQFYGYTF.

V gene TRBV4-3 combines with J gene TRBJ2-7; TRBD2 matches at 13 bases. The CDR3 is 15 amino acids. Germline V CDR1 and CDR2: LGHNA, YSLEER. V lost 4 bases, J lost 2 bases, and 2 bases stayed unmatched. Here the CDR3 DNA reads TGCGCCAGCAGCCGCGGGACTAGCGGGGCCTACGAGCAGTACTTC. Amino acids: CASSRGTSGAYEQYF.

The V call is TRBV5-4, the J call TRBJ1-2, with D perhaps TRBD1 (5 bases). Germline V gene sequence: CDR1 SGHNT, CDR2 YYREEE (reference sequence). Trimming removed 1 base from V and 0 bases from J, with 10 bases in between. The CDR3 has 15 residues. The CDR3 bases are TGTGCCAGCAGCTTGTTAGGGGCAACTAACTATGGCTACACCTTC. Residues: CASSLLGATNYGYTF. Variable domain in full (rest from reference TRBV5-4 and TRBJ1-2): ETGVTQSPTHLIKTRGQQVTLRCSSQSGHNTVSWYQQALGQGPQFIFQYYREEENGRGNFPPRFSGLQFPNYSSELNVNALELDDSALYLCASSLLGATNYGYTFGSGTRLTVV.